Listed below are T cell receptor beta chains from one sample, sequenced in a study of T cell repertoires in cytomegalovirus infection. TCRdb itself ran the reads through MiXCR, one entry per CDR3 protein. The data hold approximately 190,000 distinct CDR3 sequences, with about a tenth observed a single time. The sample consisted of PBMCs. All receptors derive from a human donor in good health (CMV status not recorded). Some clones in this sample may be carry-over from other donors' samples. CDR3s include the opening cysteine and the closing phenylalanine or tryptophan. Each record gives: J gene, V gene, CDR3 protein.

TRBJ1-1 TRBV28 CSSSPPVTEAFF
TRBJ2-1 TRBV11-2 CASRRLVFGNEQFF
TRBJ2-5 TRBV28 CASVAGKETQYF
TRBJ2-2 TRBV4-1 CASSQDRAGWDTGELFF
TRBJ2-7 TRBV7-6 CASSLTSGSYEQYF
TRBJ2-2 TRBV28 CASSLPGGSVPGELFF
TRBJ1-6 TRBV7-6 CASGGQGNSPLHF
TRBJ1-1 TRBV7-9 CASRTTGGMAEAFF
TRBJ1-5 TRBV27 CASRAGTGGGQPQHF
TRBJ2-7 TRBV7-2 CASRLAGGIESYEQYF
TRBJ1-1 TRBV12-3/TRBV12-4 CASRTTGTAFF
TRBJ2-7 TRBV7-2 CASSTTGGAYEQYF
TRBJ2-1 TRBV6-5 CASSYTPGVDEQFF
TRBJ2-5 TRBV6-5 CASSPRVVGETQYF
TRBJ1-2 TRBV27 CASSLSYRLSGEGGYTF
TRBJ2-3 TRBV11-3 CASSLGGTDTQYF
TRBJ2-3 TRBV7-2 CASSLPSTDTQYF
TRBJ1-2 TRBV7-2 CASSLAGTGGHGYTF
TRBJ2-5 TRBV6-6 CASTRQGQETQYF
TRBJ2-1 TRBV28 CASSFGFGKSSYNEQFF
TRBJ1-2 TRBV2 CASSETVTGGSGYTF
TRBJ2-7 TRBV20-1 CSARDHRTNEQYF
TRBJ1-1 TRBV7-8 CASSLDGTGGTEAFF
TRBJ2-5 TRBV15 CATSRDFQETQYF
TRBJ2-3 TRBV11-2 CACSPLLSDGTDTQYF
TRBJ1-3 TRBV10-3 CADGNGNTIYF
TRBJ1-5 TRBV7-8 CASSSLAGGNQPQHF
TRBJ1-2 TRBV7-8 CASSFFILPGQSDYGYTF
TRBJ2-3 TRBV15 CATSRDRYSGRSTDTQYF
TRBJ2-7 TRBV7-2 CASSNRDRGGYEQYF
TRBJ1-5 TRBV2 CASVVGQGVQPQHF
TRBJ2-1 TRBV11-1 CASSLGGQVAEQFF
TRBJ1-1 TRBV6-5 CASSYGDGVTATEAFF
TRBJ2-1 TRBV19 CATSDRGTSGDEQFF
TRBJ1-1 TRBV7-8 CATGSFGENTEAFF
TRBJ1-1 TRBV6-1 CASGGDRRDGTEAFF
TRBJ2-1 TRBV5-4 CASRYTGTSFDEQFF
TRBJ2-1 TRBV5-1 CASSLEGRDEQFF
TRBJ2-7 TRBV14 CASSPSGDSYEQYF
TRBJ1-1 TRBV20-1 CSARGTENTEAFF
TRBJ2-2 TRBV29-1 CSVGTGELFF
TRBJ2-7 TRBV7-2 CASSPNPGYEQYF
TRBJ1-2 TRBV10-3 CALSDRGYGYTF
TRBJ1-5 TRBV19 CASSTQSNQPQHF
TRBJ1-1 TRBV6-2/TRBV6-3 CASSNRGLNTEAFF
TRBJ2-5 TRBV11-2 CASSRAGQGAETQYF
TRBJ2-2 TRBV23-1 CASSQSGQFDTGELFF
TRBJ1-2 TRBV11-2 CASSIHPTGAGGYTF
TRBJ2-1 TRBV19 CASGSPIYNEQFF
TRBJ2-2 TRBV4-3 CASSQAGGVGELFF
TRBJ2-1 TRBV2 CATINGDNEQFF
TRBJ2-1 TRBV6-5 CASSYDGVGNNEQFF
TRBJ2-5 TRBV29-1 CSAPTGGRETQYF
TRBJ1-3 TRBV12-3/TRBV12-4 CASSLDSFSGNTIYF
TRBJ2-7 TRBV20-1 CSAPRGGEYYEQYF
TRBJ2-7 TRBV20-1 CSAREVGGRSEQYF
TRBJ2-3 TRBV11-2 CASSPLAGVSADTQYF
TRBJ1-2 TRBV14 CASSPQPQGIYGYTF
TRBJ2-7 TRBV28 CASSLETSGYDEQYF
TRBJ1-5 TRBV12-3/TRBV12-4 CASRSDSGQGNQPQHF